This T cell receptor (beta chain) appears in the sequencing data of a study of memory CD4+ T cells and cytomegalovirus serostatus. The data were produced by immunoSEQ multiplex PCR, yet TCRdb's version contains in-frame clones alone and is incomplete. Among roughly 49,000 clones listed, 82% were seen once. The sort gate was single viable CD3+CD4+CD8-CD45RO+ cells for memory CD4+ T cells. Germline CDR1 MDHEN, CDR2 SYDVKM. Trimming cost V 2 bases and J 3 bases, with 10 bases left between them. The length of the CDR3 is 14 residues. In the case of this clone: This CDR3 is also generated by other DNA sequences in the sample.

The V and J genes are TRBV28 and TRBJ1-1, with a weak D call TRBD1 (5 bases). The clonotype was recovered from an adult in good health and CMV-seronegative. The sequenced material came from memory CD4+ T cells from blood. CDR3: CASSLGGIDTEAFF. The DNA of the CDR3 is TGTGCCAGCAGTTTAGGGGGGATTGACACTGAAGCTTTCTTT.